The TCR beta chain described here comes from a study of shared T cell receptors in the human thymus. V gave up 6 bases and J gave up 1 base; unmatched junction bases: 6. The germline gives CDR1 MDHEN, CDR2 SYDVKM. This CDR3 spans 15 amino acids. Clones were sequenced by immunoSEQ multiplex PCR, and TCRdb holds only the in-frame ones, with some missing. The repertoire holds 640,000 or so clones, with about 87% as singletons. The count of this clone is one. A further study also used this sample, focusing on human thymus T cells. This second study says: Donors consisted of healthy Finnish infants (having corrective surgery for congenital heart defects). Obtained as resections during corrective heart surgery, the thymus tissue was then studied. Thymic and blood repertoires appeared to show biased V and J gene usage. Related research has reported that thymic repertoires overlap highly among unrelated individuals.

The sequence was collected from a boy under two years old with a congenital heart defect. The sample consisted of thymocytes. This chain uses TRBV28 with TRBJ2-5; 9 bases are a match to TRBD2. The CDR3 DNA reads as TGTGCCAGCAGCAAGACTAGCGGATGCCAAGAGACCCAGTACTTC. Its protein product is CASSKTSGCQETQYF. The full variable domain, with the rest looked up from reference TRBV28 and TRBJ2-5, is DVKVTQSSRYLVKRTGEKVFLECVQDMDHENMFWYRQDPGLGLRLIYFSYDVKMKEKGDIPEGYSVSREKKERFSLILESASTNQTSMYLCASSKTSGCQETQYFGPGTRLLVL.